Below are 21 T cell receptor beta chains sequenced from a single sample in a study of cytomegalovirus exposure and HLA in healthy donors (dated by TCRdb to about 2017). Libraries were constructed by the immunoSEQ multiplex PCR assay. The multiplex PCR relied on a mix of 60 forward primers for TCR Vbeta segments and 13 reverse primers for TCR Jbeta segments. Imported from immuneACCESS, the table was reduced by TCRdb to in-frame sequences with V and J called. These copies leave out some clones; in studies compared against another copy, an unresolved V gene accounts for under half, and the cause of the remainder is not known. This sample holds about 120,000 clones; 74% were observed only once. The ten largest clones capture 4% of the sample. The sequenced material came from PBMCs. The receptor set was obtained from a man between 35 and 55 years old in good health and CMV-seropositive.

This clone appeared a few times. This rearrangement joins TRBV28 to TRBJ1-3; D is undetermined. CDR1 and CDR2 (germline): MDHEN, SYDVKM. The CDR3 runs to 19 residues. The ends were cut back, 3 bases at V and 0 bases at J, with 21 bases in the middle. The CDR3 DNA sequence: TGTGCCAGCAGTTTGGAGGTCGCGACTGGGCCTAGCTCTGGAAACACCATATATTTT. Its protein product is CASSLEVATGPSSGNTIYF.

The chain carries TRBV5-8 and TRBJ1-3; D remains ambiguous. This CDR3 spans 16 amino acids. Germline V gene sequence: CDR1 SGHTS, CDR2 YDEGEE. V shed 2 bases and J shed 4 bases, with 16 bases lying between them. The CDR3 sequence: CASSFGSFMTGNTIYF. CDR3 DNA: TGTGCCAGCAGCTTCGGGAGCTTCATGACCGGAAACACCATATATTTT.

The V call is TRBV6-5, the J call TRBJ2-5, with TRBD2 as a possible D gene (6 bases). The CDR3 spans 15 residues. V lost 4 bases and J 7 bases, leaving 19 bases between the germline ends. Per the germline V gene, CDR1 is MNHEY and CDR2 is SVGAGI. CDR3 protein: CASSSLLAGLATQYF. In nucleotides, the CDR3 is TGTGCCAGCAGTTCCCTACTAGCAGGCCTTGCGACCCAGTACTTC.

The chain employs TRBV10-3 and TRBJ2-7; 8 bases fit TRBD1. V shed 0 bases, J shed 2 bases, and the junction held 6 bases outside the gene matches. Germline CDR1 and CDR2: ENHRY and SYGVKD. The CDR3 is 16 residues long. In DNA form, the CDR3 reads TGTGCCATCAGTGAGTCGAGTACAGGGGGTACCTACGAGCAGTACTTC. Encoded protein: CAISESSTGGTYEQYF.

V is TRBV11-2 and J is TRBJ1-5; D is ambiguous. Germline CDR1 reads SGHAT; CDR2 reads FQNNGV. This CDR3 is 15 amino acids long. V was clipped by 4 bases and J by 2 bases, with 12 bases between them. The CDR3 reads CASSWTPQGNQPQHF. The CDR3 DNA reads as TGTGCCAGCAGCTGGACTCCTCAAGGCAATCAGCCCCAGCATTTT.

The chain combines TRBV27 with TRBJ1-2; TRBD1 agrees at 7 bases. Germline CDR1 MNHEY, CDR2 SMNVEV (reference sequence). V was clipped by 1 base and J by 3 bases; unmatched bases: 8. The CDR3 has 16 amino acids. CDR3 loop: CASSLYGSGGHYGYTF. CDR3 coding DNA: TGTGCCAGCAGTTTATATGGCTCAGGGGGTCACTATGGCTACACCTTC.

The chain recombines TRBV7-8 with TRBJ1-5; 11 bases agree with TRBD1. The ends lost 5 bases at V and 6 bases at J; junction bases unmatched: 6. CDR3 size: 15 residues. CDR1 SGHVS and CDR2 FQNEAQ come from the germline V gene. CDR3 sequence reads: CASSAGDRGVQPQHF. The CDR3 DNA sequence: TGTGCCAGCAGCGCGGGGGACAGGGGGGTTCAGCCCCAGCATTTT.

The CDR3 sequence is CASSGGAGIEQYF. In nucleotides, the CDR3 is TGTGCCAGCTCCGGGGGGGCCGGGATCGAGCAGTACTTC. The chain couples TRBV2 to TRBJ2-7; 8 bases line up with TRBD2. Trimming removed 8 bases from V and 6 bases from J; junction bases left unmatched: 9. The CDR3 totals 13 residues. Germline CDR1 is SNHLY and CDR2 is FYNNEI.

The gene calls are TRBV27 and TRBJ2-7, with 7 bases aligning to TRBD2. V lost 6 bases to trimming and J lost 9 bases; unmatched junction nucleotides: 14. The CDR3 loop spans 14 amino acids. The germline V gene has CDR1 MNHEY and CDR2 SMNVEV (reference sequence). This chain's CDR3 is CASSAGVPPTMQYF. The CDR3 DNA reads TGTGCCAGCAGCGCGGGAGTCCCCCCTACGATGCAGTACTTC.

The chain employs TRBV19 and TRBJ1-5; TRBD1 aligns across 8 bases. Germline values: CDR1 LNHDA, CDR2 SQIVND (reference sequence). The trim removed 5 bases at V and 0 bases at J, leaving 9 bases unmatched. This CDR3 region has 17 residues. The CDR3 nucleotides read TGTGCCAGTAGTGCTCCCCGGGACAGGCTTAGCAATCAGCCCCAGCATTTT. Amino acids: CASSAPRDRLSNQPQHF.

The CDR3 region is CASIKAGGDDTQYF. The CDR3 DNA follows: TGTGCCTCCATTAAAGCGGGGGGGGACGATACGCAGTATTTT. This rearrangement joins TRBV6-5 to TRBJ2-3, with TRBD2 identical over 10 bases. J lost 6 bases, V lost 11 bases, and 11 bases had no gene match. The CDR3 loop spans 14 amino acids. In germline, CDR1 is MNHEY, CDR2 SVGAGI.

This chain connects TRBV27 to TRBJ2-2; 8 bases are a match to TRBD1. Germline trimming cut 3 bases from V and 0 bases from J; bases unmatched to any gene: 3. The CDR3 consists of 16 residues. Germline V gene sequence: CDR1 MNHEY, CDR2 SMNVEV (reference sequence). The chain's CDR3 is CASSFPDRANTGELFF. In DNA, the CDR3 is TGTGCCAGCAGTTTCCCGGACAGGGCGAACACCGGGGAGCTGTTTTTT.

CDR3 region: CASSLHRGPGTEAFF. The CDR3 DNA reads TGTGCCAGCAGTTTACACAGGGGGCCGGGGACTGAAGCTTTCTTT. V usage is TRBV6-5 and J usage is TRBJ1-1; 9 nucleotides line up with TRBD1. CDR3 length equals 15 residues. CDR1 and CDR2 from the germline V gene are MNHEY and SVGAGI. J gave up 5 bases and V 4 bases, and 8 bases lay outside the gene matches.

This clone occurred a few times. The rearrangement uses TRBV4-1 and TRBJ2-5; 8 bases line up with TRBD1. Per the germline V gene, CDR1 is MGHRA and CDR2 is YSYEKL. V dropped 4 bases and J dropped 5; count of bases not matched to a gene: 9. The CDR3 covers 15 residues. CDR3 bases: TGCGCCAGCAGCCGAGAATCGACAGGGGTGGAGACCCAGTACTTC. This gives the protein CASSRESTGVETQYF.

This clone was seen once. The rearrangement joins TRBV6-6 to TRBJ1-6; a weak D match, TRBD1 (6 bases). Germline V gene sequence: CDR1 MNHNY, CDR2 SVGAGI (reference sequence). This CDR3 is built from 15 residues. The ends were cut back, 2 bases at V and 8 bases at J, with 13 bases in the middle. CDR3 in DNA: TGTGCCAGCAGTTACGGCAGGGGAAAGGATTCACCCCTCCACTTT. This sequence encodes CASSYGRGKDSPLHF.

This rearrangement joins TRBV11-2 to TRBJ2-7; a possible D gene is TRBD1 (6 bases). The CDR3 has 14 residues. Germline values: CDR1 SGHAT, CDR2 FQNNGV. The V end lost 4 bases, the J end lost 3 bases, and 13 bases lay between the germline ends. CDR3 nucleotides: TGTGCCAGCAGCTCCCCAGGGGTCGTCTACGAGCAGTACTTC. Amino acid sequence: CASSSPGVVYEQYF.

A few counts support this clone. V gene TRBV29-1 combines with J gene TRBJ2-1; D is unresolved. The V gene lost 4 bases and the J gene lost 0 bases, with 4 bases spanning the gap. The CDR3 consists of 12 residues. Germline V gives CDR1 SQVTM, CDR2 ANQGSEA. As DNA, the CDR3 is TGCAGCGTTGCAGGCTCCTACAATGAGCAGTTCTTC. This sequence encodes CSVAGSYNEQFF.

This clone showed up just once. V usage is TRBV27 and J usage is TRBJ2-2; D might be TRBD1 (5 bases). This CDR3 is built from 18 residues. The V end was cut by 2 bases, the J end by 0 bases, with 16 bases between. Germline CDR1 and CDR2: MNHEY and SMNVEV (reference sequence). CDR3 in DNA: TGTGCCAGCAGTTTACCCCCACACAGGACCTCGAACACCGGGGAGCTGTTTTTT. This translates into CASSLPPHRTSNTGELFF.

The chain is built from TRBV6-4 and TRBJ1-1, with TRBD1 identical over 7 bases. The CDR3 spans 15 residues. Germline V gene data show CDR1 as MRHNA and CDR2 as SNTAGT. The J segment lost 2 bases and the V segment lost 2 bases, leaving 5 bases of the junction unmatched. The CDR3 protein is CASSDRTGTNTEAFF. In nucleotides, the CDR3 is TGTGCCAGCAGTGACAGGACAGGAACAAACACTGAAGCTTTCTTT.

The chain uses TRBV6-5 and TRBJ1-2, with D unresolved. CDR3 length: 15 residues. Germline CDR1 reads MNHEY; CDR2 reads SVGAGI. Trimming removed 0 bases at V and 4 bases at J, with 12 bases between. CDR3 coding DNA: TGTGCCAGCAGTTACTCTTGGAGGGAAAGCTATGGCTACACCTTC. This encodes CASSYSWRESYGYTF.

The chain is built from TRBV10-2 and TRBJ1-5; a possible D gene is TRBD1 (5 bases). CDR3 length equals 14 residues. Between the trimmed V and J ends, which lost 3 bases and 1 base, there was a span of 7 bases. Germline V CDR1 and CDR2: WSHSY, SAAADI. CDR3 nucleotide sequence: TGCGCCAGCAGTGATTGGGGCAGCAATCAGCCCCAGCATTTT. It encodes CASSDWGSNQPQHF.